The rows below give T cell receptor beta chains drawn from one sample of a study of identical twins. TCRdb reprocessed the 5' RACE reads via MiXCR and lists one record per CDR3 protein. The table has about 690,000 distinct CDR3 sequences, roughly 6.2% seen once. Sequencing was carried out using naive T cells sorted from blood. All receptors derive from a man aged 18-30 years in good health. The CDR3 runs from the conserved cysteine through the conserved F or W. A D gene is named only where the DNA matches it firmly. Only some rows state a clone size, as once, few, many or a class for expanded clones.

cdr3_length d_call j_call v_call clone_size cdr3_aa cdr3_nt
11 TRBD1 TRBJ1-1 TRBV19 - CASRDTGDAFF TGTGCCAGTAGGGACACAGGGGACGCTTTCTTT
20 TRBD1 TRBJ1-5 TRBV12-3/TRBV12-4 - CASSLIQYRDRGIVSQPQHF TGTGCCAGCAGTTTGATACAATACCGGGACAGGGGAATAGTTAGCCAGCCCCAGCATTTT
14 TRBD2 TRBJ2-5 TRBV15 many CATTAGEEEETQYF TGTGCCACCACGGCGGGAGAAGAGGAAGAGACCCAGTACTTC
14 - TRBJ2-5 TRBV20-1 - CSAGEGRELETQYF TGCAGTGCTGGTGAGGGAAGGGAGTTAGAGACCCAGTACTTC
13 - TRBJ1-2 TRBV19 few CASSQGFSSGYTF TGTGCCAGTAGTCAGGGGTTTAGTAGTGGCTACACCTTC
16 - TRBJ2-1 TRBV12-3/TRBV12-4 many CASSLEGGFSYNEQFF TGTGCCAGCAGTTTAGAAGGCGGCTTCTCCTACAATGAGCAGTTCTTC
18 TRBD2 TRBJ2-3 TRBV4-2 - CASSQVAGEGGPQDTQYF TGTGCCAGCAGCCAAGTAGCGGGAGAGGGGGGGCCCCAAGATACGCAGTATTTT
15 TRBD1 TRBJ2-2 TRBV27 many CASSLRQGNPGELFF TGTGCCAGCAGTCTTAGACAGGGCAATCCCGGGGAGCTGTTTTTT
16 - TRBJ2-3 TRBV5-5 many CASSLGPGPNTDTQYF TGTGCCAGCAGCTTAGGACCGGGACCTAACACAGATACGCAGTATTTT
14 - TRBJ2-3 TRBV5-8 many CASSRDWELDTQYF TGTGCCAGCAGCCGCGACTGGGAGTTGGATACGCAGTATTTT
14 TRBD2 TRBJ2-3 TRBV18 few CATTKREGRDTQYF TGTGCCACCACCAAGCGGGAGGGCCGCGATACGCAGTATTTT
14 - TRBJ1-6 TRBV27 many CASSFIAGGSPLHF TGTGCCAGCAGTTTTATTGCGGGAGGTTCACCCCTCCACTTT
16 TRBD2 TRBJ2-1 TRBV14 - CASSQAGGQSYNEQFF TGTGCCAGCAGCCAGGCGGGGGGGCAATCCTACAATGAGCAGTTCTTC
14 - TRBJ2-7 TRBV4-2 few CASSLPDQGYEQYF TGTGCCAGCAGCCTACCTGATCAGGGATACGAGCAGTACTTC
13 - TRBJ2-7 TRBV29-1 - CSVDAVGSYEQYF TGCAGCGTTGATGCCGTCGGCTCCTACGAGCAGTACTTC
15 - TRBJ1-5 TRBV6-5 - CASSWSRDSNQPQHF TGTGCCAGCAGTTGGTCACGGGATAGCAATCAGCCCCAGCATTTT
13 - TRBJ1-5 TRBV5-1 many CASSLHVGQPQHF TGCGCCAGCAGCTTGCACGTGGGCCAGCCCCAGCATTTT
13 - TRBJ2-7 TRBV7-2 few CASSPRRAYEQYF TGTGCCAGCAGCCCCCGGCGAGCCTACGAGCAGTACTTC
14 - TRBJ1-1 TRBV12-3/TRBV12-4 many CASSTNPGDTEVFF TGTGCCAGCAGTACGAACCCAGGGGACACTGAAGTTTTCTTT
14 TRBD2 TRBJ2-5 TRBV7-9 many CASSLAGAGETQYF TGTGCCAGCAGTTTGGCGGGAGCAGGGGAGACCCAGTACTTC
15 TRBD1 TRBJ2-5 TRBV11-2 - CASSFFGTAQETQYF TGTGCCAGCAGCTTTTTCGGGACAGCCCAAGAGACCCAGTACTTC
13 - TRBJ1-1 TRBV6-1 - CASNKGTNTEAFF TGTGCCAGCAACAAGGGCACCAACACTGAAGCTTTCTTT
15 - TRBJ1-6 TRBV7-8 many CASSRSTGRDSPLHF TGTGCCAGCAGCCGGTCCACCGGCCGGGATTCACCCCTCCACTTT
17 - TRBJ2-3 TRBV28 many CASSSPPTGPSTDTQYF TGTGCCAGCAGCTCACCGCCAACAGGTCCTAGCACAGATACGCAGTATTTT
13 - TRBJ2-3 TRBV6-1 few CASSGVFTDTQYF TGTGCCAGCAGTGGCGTCTTCACAGATACGCAGTATTTT
13 TRBD1 TRBJ1-2 TRBV10-2 many CASKTGVVGGYTF TGCGCCAGCAAGACAGGGGTCGTAGGCGGCTACACCTTC
14 - TRBJ1-4 TRBV12-3/TRBV12-4 many CATQRGRASEKLFF TGTGCCACCCAGCGGGGGCGGGCGAGTGAAAAACTGTTTTTT
16 TRBD1 TRBJ2-3 TRBV5-1 many CASSSQGTSSTDTQYF TGCGCCAGCAGCTCACAGGGGACCTCTAGCACAGATACGCAGTATTTT
14 - TRBJ1-6 TRBV4-2 - CASSQGDGNSPLHF TGTGCCAGCAGCCAAGGGGACGGAAATTCACCCCTCCACTTT
14 TRBD1 TRBJ1-2 TRBV28 many CASRSPDREYGYTF TGTGCCAGCAGGTCTCCGGACAGGGAGTATGGCTACACCTTC
20 TRBD2 TRBJ2-2 TRBV27 few CASSSRTFLREAANTGELFF TGTGCCAGCAGTTCAAGGACTTTCCTACGGGAGGCGGCGAACACCGGGGAGCTGTTTTTT
17 - TRBJ2-3 TRBV11-2 - CASSFGAGATSTDTQYF TGTGCCAGCAGCTTCGGAGCAGGAGCGACTAGCACAGATACGCAGTATTTT
19 TRBD2 TRBJ2-1 TRBV27 many CASSPPGRGTSGRADEQFF TGTGCCAGCAGTCCCCCTGGTAGGGGGACTAGCGGGAGGGCCGATGAGCAGTTCTTC
13 - TRBJ1-1 TRBV5-1 once CASSLTGGNEAFF TGCGCCAGCAGCTTGACAGGAGGCAATGAAGCTTTCTTT
13 - TRBJ2-1 TRBV11-2 - CASSTRPGGEQFF TGTGCCAGCAGCACCCGACCCGGAGGGGAGCAGTTCTTC
13 - TRBJ1-4 TRBV28 many CASSSRVYEKLFF TGTGCCAGCAGTAGCAGGGTATATGAAAAACTGTTTTTT
18 - TRBJ2-2 TRBV6-1 many CASSERMGRLFRTGELFF TGTGCCAGCAGTGAACGAATGGGGCGGCTGTTTCGCACCGGGGAGCTGTTTTTT
13 - TRBJ2-5 TRBV24-1 few CATSPRTQETQYF TGTGCCACCAGTCCGAGGACCCAAGAGACCCAGTACTTC
14 - TRBJ2-2 TRBV29-1 many CSVAGGTNTGELFF TGCAGCGTTGCAGGCGGGACGAACACCGGGGAGCTGTTTTTT
14 TRBD1 TRBJ1-1 TRBV29-1 - CSAGGDRLNTEAFF TGCAGCGCCGGGGGGGACAGGTTGAACACTGAAGCTTTCTTT